This T cell receptor beta chain was captured by sequencing in a study of vaccination effects on CD4 cells after COVID-19. In the study overall: Every participant took two doses of the BNT162b2 or mRNA-1273 vaccine. Study findings and constraints: Cross-reactivity toward common cold coronaviruses was confined to only 1 of 255 vaccine-induced clones in healthy vaccinees. Long after vaccination, the clones induced by infection and by vaccine shrank markedly in size. The study dataset contains few convalescent patients and includes no early post-infection timepoints.

V lost 2 bases, J lost 3 bases, and 11 bases lay in between. The CDR3 has 15 residues. In germline, CDR1 is MNHNS, CDR2 SASEGT. Using viral peptide pools, the ViraFEST assay grew out antigen-specific CD4+ T cells prior to sequencing. Culturing for around ten days preceded CD4+ T cell isolation. Testing of the vaccine recipients showed negative nucleocapsid antibodies and no prior SARS-CoV-2 infection. Data came from immunoSEQ multiplex PCR; TCRdb stores just in-frame clones and leaves some out. Here the sample spans 28,000 or so clones, about 70% being singletons. To note about this clone: Its antigen is as yet unknown.

The chain combines TRBV6-1 with TRBJ1-5; D is unresolved. The sequences come from CD4+ T cells from PBMCs cultured with SARS-CoV-2 spike peptides, collected before COVID-19 vaccination. The clonotype comes from a human donor who received a COVID-19 vaccine. CDR3 region: CASSENGHDNQPQHF. DNA of the CDR3: TGTGCCAGCAGTGAAAACGGGCACGACAATCAGCCCCAGCATTTT.